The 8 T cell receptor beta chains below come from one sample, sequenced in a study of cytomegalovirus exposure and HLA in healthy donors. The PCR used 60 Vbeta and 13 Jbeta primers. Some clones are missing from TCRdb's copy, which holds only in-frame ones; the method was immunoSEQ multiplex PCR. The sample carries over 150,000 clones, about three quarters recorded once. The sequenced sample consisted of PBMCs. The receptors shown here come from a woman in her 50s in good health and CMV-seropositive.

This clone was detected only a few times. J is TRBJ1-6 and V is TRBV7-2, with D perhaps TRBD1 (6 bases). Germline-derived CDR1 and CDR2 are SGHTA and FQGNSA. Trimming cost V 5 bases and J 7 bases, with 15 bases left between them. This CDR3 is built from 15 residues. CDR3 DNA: TGTGCCAGCAGCCCTACCCGACAGGAAAATTCACCCCTCCACTTT. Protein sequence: CASSPTRQENSPLHF.

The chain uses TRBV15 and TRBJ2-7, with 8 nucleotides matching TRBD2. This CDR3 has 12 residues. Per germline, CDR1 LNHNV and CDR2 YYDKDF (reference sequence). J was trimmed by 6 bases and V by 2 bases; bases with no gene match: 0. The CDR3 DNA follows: TGTGCCACCAGCAGACTAGCGGGCGAGCAGTACTTC. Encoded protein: CATSRLAGEQYF.

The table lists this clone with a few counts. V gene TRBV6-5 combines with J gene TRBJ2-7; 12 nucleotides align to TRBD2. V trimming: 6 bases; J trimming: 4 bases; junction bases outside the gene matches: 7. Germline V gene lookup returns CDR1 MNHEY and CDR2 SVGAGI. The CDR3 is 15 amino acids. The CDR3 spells CASSSGLAGIYEQYF. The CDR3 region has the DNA TGTGCCAGCAGCTCGGGACTAGCGGGTATTTACGAGCAGTACTTC.

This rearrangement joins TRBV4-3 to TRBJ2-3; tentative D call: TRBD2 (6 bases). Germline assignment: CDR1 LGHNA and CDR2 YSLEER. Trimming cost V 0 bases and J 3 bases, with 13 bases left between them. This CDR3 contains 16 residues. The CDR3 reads CASSQDGRGRTDTQYF. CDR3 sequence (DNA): TGCGCCAGCAGCCAAGATGGGCGGGGAAGGACAGATACGCAGTATTTT.

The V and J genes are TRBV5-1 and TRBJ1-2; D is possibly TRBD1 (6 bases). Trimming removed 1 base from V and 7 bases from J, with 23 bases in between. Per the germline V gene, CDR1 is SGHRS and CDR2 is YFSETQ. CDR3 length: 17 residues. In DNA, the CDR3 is TGCGCCAGCAGCTTGTTGGTGTCTCTGGCGGGGGCGGTTGGCTACACCTTC. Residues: CASSLLVSLAGAVGYTF. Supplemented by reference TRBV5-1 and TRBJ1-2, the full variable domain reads KAGVTQTPRYLIKTRGQQVTLSCSPISGHRSVSWYQQTPGQGLQFLFEYFSETQRNKGNFPGRFSGRQFSNSRSEMNVSTLELGDSALYLCASSLLVSLAGAVGYTFGSGTRLTVV.

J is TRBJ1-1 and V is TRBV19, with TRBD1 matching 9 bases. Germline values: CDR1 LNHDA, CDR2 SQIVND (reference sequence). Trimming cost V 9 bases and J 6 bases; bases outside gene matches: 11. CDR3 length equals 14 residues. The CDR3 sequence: CASNPGTGRSEAFF. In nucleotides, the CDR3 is TGTGCCAGCAATCCCGGGACAGGGCGTTCTGAAGCTTTCTTT.

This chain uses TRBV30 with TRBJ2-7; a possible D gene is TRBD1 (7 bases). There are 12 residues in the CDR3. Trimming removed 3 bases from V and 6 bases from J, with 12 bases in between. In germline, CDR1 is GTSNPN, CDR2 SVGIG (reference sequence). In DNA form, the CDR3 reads TGTGCCTGGAGGGACTACAGGGGCGAGCAGTACTTC. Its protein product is CAWRDYRGEQYF. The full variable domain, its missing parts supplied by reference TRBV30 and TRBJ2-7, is SQTIHQWPATLVQPVGSPLSLECTVEGTSNPNLYWYRQAAGRGLQLLFYSVGIGQISSEVPQNLSASRPQDRQFILSSKKLLLSDSGFYLCAWRDYRGEQYFGPGTRLTVT.

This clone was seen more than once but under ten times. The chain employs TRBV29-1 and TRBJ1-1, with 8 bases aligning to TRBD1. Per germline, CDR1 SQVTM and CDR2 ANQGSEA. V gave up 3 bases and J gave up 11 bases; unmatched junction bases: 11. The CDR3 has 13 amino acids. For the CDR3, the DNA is TGCAGCGTTGACGTGGCGCAGGGGGCGCTGGCTTTCTTT. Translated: CSVDVAQGALAFF.